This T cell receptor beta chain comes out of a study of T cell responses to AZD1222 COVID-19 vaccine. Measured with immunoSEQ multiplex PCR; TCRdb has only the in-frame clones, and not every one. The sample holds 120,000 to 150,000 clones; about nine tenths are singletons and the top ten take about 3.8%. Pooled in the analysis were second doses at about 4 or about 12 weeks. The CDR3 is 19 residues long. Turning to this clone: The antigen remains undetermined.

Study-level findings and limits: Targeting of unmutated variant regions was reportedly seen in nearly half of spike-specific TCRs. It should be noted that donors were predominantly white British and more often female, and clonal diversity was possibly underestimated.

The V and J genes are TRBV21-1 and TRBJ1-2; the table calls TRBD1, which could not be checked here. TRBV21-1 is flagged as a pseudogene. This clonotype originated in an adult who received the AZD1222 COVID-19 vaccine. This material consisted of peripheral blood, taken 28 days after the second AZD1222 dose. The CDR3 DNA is TGTGCCAGCAGCAAGAAATTAAGTTTCGGACAGGGGGTTGTTGGTGGCTACACCTTC. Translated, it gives CASSKKLSFGQGVVGGYTF.